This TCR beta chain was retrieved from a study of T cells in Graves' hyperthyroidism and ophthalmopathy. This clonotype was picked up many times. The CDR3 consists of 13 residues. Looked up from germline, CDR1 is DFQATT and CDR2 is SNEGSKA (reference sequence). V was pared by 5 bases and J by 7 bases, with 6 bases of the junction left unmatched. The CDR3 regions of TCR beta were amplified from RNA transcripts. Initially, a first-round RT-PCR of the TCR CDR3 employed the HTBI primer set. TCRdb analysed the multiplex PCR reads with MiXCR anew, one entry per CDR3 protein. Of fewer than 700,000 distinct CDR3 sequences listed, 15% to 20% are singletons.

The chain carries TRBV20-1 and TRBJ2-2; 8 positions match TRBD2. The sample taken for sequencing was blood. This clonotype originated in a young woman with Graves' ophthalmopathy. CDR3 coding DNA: TGCAGTGCTTGGACTAGCAGAAACGGGGAGCTGTTTTTT. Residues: CSAWTSRNGELFF.